The source of this TCR beta chain is a study of T cell responses to AZD1222 COVID-19 vaccine. Whole-study findings and limits: At 160-218 and 743-854, vaccine-associated CD4 TCRs were dominant, and they spanned spike. Just 5 to 7 AZD1222 recipients were seropositive at baseline. All repertoire sampling was performed exclusively after the peak T cell response.

Method: immunoSEQ multiplex PCR; TCRdb's copy keeps in-frame clones and lacks some. The data contain some 280,000 clones, 85% to 95% of them singletons. It was second doses at about 4 or about 12 weeks that were pooled. The CDR3 covers 14 residues. Looked up from germline, CDR1 is SNHLY and CDR2 is FYNNEI. V was shortened by 5 bases and J by 5 bases, with 13 bases between the two germline ends. A word on this clone: Its specificity is unknown.

The sequence was collected from an adult who received the AZD1222 COVID-19 vaccine. The V and J genes are TRBV2 and TRBJ1-5; D is unclear. Here the sequenced sample was peripheral blood, taken 28 days after the second AZD1222 dose. CDR3 nucleotide sequence: TGTGCCAGCAGTAAGACATCCACTTATCAGCCCCAGCATTTT. Encoded protein: CASSKTSTYQPQHF.